The subject of this entry is one T cell receptor beta chain. As yet, its antigen is unknown. The data originate from a study of PD-1 blockade in classical Hodgkin lymphoma. Generated by immunoSEQ multiplex PCR, the TCRdb table keeps only in-frame clones and is missing some. This repertoire shows about 21,000 clones, approximately 70% found once; its top ten account for about 5.6%. Study-wide findings and caveats: Complete responders possessed baseline diversity comparable to newly diagnosed patients. TCR diversity at baseline was reported to be reduced in newly diagnosed patients relative to healthy donors.

Trimming cost V 6 bases and J 6 bases; bases outside gene matches: 13. Germline assignment: CDR1 MGHRA and CDR2 YSYEKL. This CDR3 has 16 amino acids. Relapse after autologous stem cell transplantation occurred in every patient, and brentuximab vedotin exposure varied. This sequence originates from a human donor with classical Hodgkin lymphoma. The chain has TRBV4-1 and TRBJ2-7; 11 bases match TRBD2. The specimen comprised peripheral blood mononuclear cells (PBMCs), sampled at baseline. In DNA, the CDR3 is TGCGCCAGCAGAAACGAACCGGGACTAGCGGCCTCCGAGCAGTACTTC. Amino acids: CASRNEPGLAASEQYF.